Reported below is one T cell receptor (beta chain). CDR3 size: 15 residues. Germline loops: CDR1 SGHNT, CDR2 YYREEE (reference sequence). Trimming stripped 1 base from V and 7 bases from J, with 17 bases between. Original analysis: Scientists estimated how many nucleated cells there were by amplifying reference gene primers. The repertoire was sequenced with immunoSEQ multiplex PCR; TCRdb's copy has only in-frame clones and lacks some. For V, J and clone size, that table is used; D and trimming come from the DNA. Seen here are approximately 39,000 clones, approximately 96% observed once, and the top ten hold around 4%. The sample belongs to a study of blood T cell repertoires in COVID-19. For the study at large: T cells, B-cell-depleted T cells, or PBMCs provided the cDNA or gDNA that served as material.

This chain uses TRBV5-4 with TRBJ1-1; TRBD1 might be the D (6 bases). The sample consisted of peripheral blood. This TCR was recovered from a human donor with active COVID-19. The donor label of this sample is uncertain. The CDR3 nucleotides read TGTGCCAGCAGCTTGCCGGGACACCTAGAGGGTGAAGCTTTCTTT. Amino acids: CASSLPGHLEGEAFF.